One and the same sample provided the 30 T cell receptor beta chains below, sequenced in a study of blood T cell repertoires in COVID-19. TCRdb's table, derived via immunoSEQ multiplex PCR, lists solely in-frame clones and lacks some. The sample holds around 470,000 clones, roughly 91% seen once. Sequenced sample: PBMCs or T cells enriched from blood (not recorded which). Source of these receptors: a man aged 18 to 29 who had recovered from COVID-19.

The gene calls are TRBV28 and TRBJ2-4; maybe TRBD1 (6 bases). The germline CDR1 and CDR2 sequences are MDHEN and SYDVKM. There are 16 residues in the CDR3. V was shortened by 2 bases and J by 0 bases, with 11 bases between the two germline ends. CDR3 region: CASSLLGQIAKNIQYF. For the CDR3, the DNA is TGTGCCAGCAGTTTACTCGGACAGATAGCCAAAAACATTCAGTACTTC.

This sequence joins TRBV3-1 (or the pseudogene TRBV3-2) and TRBJ1-2, with unresolved D. Trimming cost V 0 bases and J 4 bases, with 12 bases left between them. CDR3 length equals 15 residues. Looked up from germline, CDR1 is LGHDT and CDR2 is YNNKEL (reference sequence). CDR3 residues: CASSQDRTPPYGYTF. The CDR3 bases are TGTGCCAGCAGCCAAGATCGGACTCCCCCCTATGGCTACACCTTC.

This clone is a singleton in its sample. CDR3 in amino acids: CASSRGERGYGYTF. The CDR3 DNA follows: TGCGCCAGCAGCCGGGGGGAAAGGGGCTATGGCTACACCTTC. V and J are TRBV5-1 and TRBJ1-2; D is possibly TRBD1 (5 bases). The CDR3 consists of 14 residues. V was shortened by 4 bases and J by 4 bases, with 14 bases between the two germline ends. Germline V gene sequence: CDR1 SGHRS, CDR2 YFSETQ. Together with reference TRBV5-1 and TRBJ1-2, the CDR3 gives the full variable domain: KAGVTQTPRYLIKTRGQQVTLSCSPISGHRSVSWYQQTPGQGLQFLFEYFSETQRNKGNFPGRFSGRQFSNSRSEMNVSTLELGDSALYLCASSRGERGYGYTFGSGTRLTVV.

V and J are TRBV19 and TRBJ1-1, with a possible D match to TRBD1 (6 bases). V lost 9 bases and J 4 bases, leaving 9 bases between the germline ends. The V gene's germline CDR1 is LNHDA and CDR2 SQIVND (reference sequence). The CDR3 contains 11 residues. The DNA for the CDR3 is TGTGCCAGCCAGGGGAGCACTGAAGCTTTCTTT. Encoded protein: CASQGSTEAFF.

This rearrangement joins TRBV7-8 to TRBJ2-1; 11 bases agree with TRBD2. Germline V CDR1 and CDR2: SGHVS, FQNEAQ. This CDR3 is built from 17 residues. V lost 5 bases, J lost 6 bases, and 12 bases stayed unmatched. The DNA of the CDR3 is TGTGCCAGCAGCCAAAGCCTAGCGGGGGGTCCCTTCAATGAGCAGTTCTTC. Its translation: CASSQSLAGGPFNEQFF.

The V gene is TRBV5-1, the J gene TRBJ1-6, with D unclear. The ends were cut back, 5 bases at V and 9 bases at J, with 18 bases in the middle. This CDR3 spans 15 amino acids. Germline-derived CDR1 and CDR2 are SGHRS and YFSETQ. The CDR3 region is CASRRLETSGSPLHF. The CDR3 coding sequence is TGCGCCAGCAGACGGCTTGAGACGTCAGGTTCACCCCTCCACTTT.

This chain uses TRBV5-1 with TRBJ2-1, with TRBD2 matching over 10 bases. Per germline, CDR1 SGHRS and CDR2 YFSETQ. J was trimmed by 10 bases and V by 2 bases; bases with no gene match: 12. This CDR3 spans 16 amino acids. CDR3 sequence (DNA): TGCGCCAGCAGCTTCGAGGGGACTAGCGAAGGATGGGAGCAGTTCTTC. Translating it yields CASSFEGTSEGWEQFF.

This clone was counted once. This chain links TRBV20-1 with TRBJ2-1; unclear D gene. Germline V CDR1 and CDR2: DFQATT, SNEGSKA (reference sequence). The CDR3 has 11 amino acids. V gave up 1 base and J gave up 7 bases, with 5 bases separating them. The CDR3 nucleotides read TGCAGTGCTAGAGTCGGGAATGAGCAGTTCTTC. Translated, it gives CSARVGNEQFF.

The chain employs TRBV5-1 and TRBJ2-5; TRBD1 might be the D (6 bases). Trimming took off 2 bases at V and 1 base at J, with 9 bases between the two ends. The CDR3 runs to 14 residues. Germline assignment: CDR1 SGHRS and CDR2 YFSETQ. DNA for the CDR3: TGCGCCAGCAGCTTTGAGGGGGTCCAAGAGACCCAGTACTTC. Protein: CASSFEGVQETQYF.

V usage is TRBV11-3 and J usage is TRBJ2-3; 11 bases fit TRBD2. The length of the CDR3 is 16 residues. Germline V gene lookup returns CDR1 SGHNT and CDR2 YENEEA. V lost 1 base to trimming and J lost 8 bases; unmatched junction nucleotides: 8. CDR3 coding DNA: TGTGCCAGCAGCTTAGGGCTAGCGGGGGGTCGGGGTACGCAGTATTTT. This gives the protein CASSLGLAGGRGTQYF.

This sequence joins TRBV28 and TRBJ2-7; 9 bases map to TRBD1. The CDR3 totals 16 residues. With V trimmed by 7 bases and J by 3 bases, 13 bases remained unmatched. Germline-derived CDR1 and CDR2 are MDHEN and SYDVKM. CDR3 loop: CASTPDGTGLFYEQYF. The CDR3 DNA sequence: TGTGCCAGCACCCCTGACGGGACAGGGCTTTTCTACGAGCAGTACTTC.

The chain links TRBV12-5 to TRBJ1-1; a possible D gene is TRBD1 (6 bases). This CDR3 is 17 amino acids long. Germline V gene sequence: CDR1 LGHNT, CDR2 FRNRAP. V was cut by 0 bases and J by 0 bases, with 14 bases left in between. The CDR3 loop reads CASGLVLKQGVNTEAFF. The CDR3 nucleotides are TGTGCTAGTGGTTTGGTGTTAAAACAGGGAGTGAACACTGAAGCTTTCTTT.

The chain combines TRBV5-1 with TRBJ1-1, with 8 positions matching TRBD1. Germline CDR1 reads SGHRS; CDR2 reads YFSETQ. This CDR3 has 13 amino acids. The junction had 4 bases not matched to a gene; V was cut back by 3 bases and J by 6 bases. The CDR3 sequence: CASSSTTGAEAFF. The CDR3 coding sequence is TGCGCCAGCAGCTCTACGACAGGGGCTGAAGCTTTCTTT.

The chain employs TRBV2 and TRBJ1-2, with a weak D call TRBD1 (5 bases). The CDR3 is 15 amino acids. The germline V gene has CDR1 SNHLY and CDR2 FYNNEI. V lost 5 bases to trimming and J lost 4 bases, with 17 bases between them. CDR3: CASSLNFGASYGYTF. For the CDR3, the DNA is TGTGCCAGCAGTTTGAATTTTGGGGCAAGCTATGGCTACACCTTC. Combining the CDR3 with reference TRBV2 and TRBJ1-2 gives the whole variable domain EPEVTQTPSHQVTQMGQEVILRCVPISNHLYFYWYRQILGQKVEFLVSFYNNEISEKSEIFDDQFSVERPDGSNFTLKIRSTKLEDSAMYFCASSLNFGASYGYTFGSGTRLTVV.

This chain links TRBV19 with TRBJ1-1; 9 bases fit TRBD1. Germline trimming cut 5 bases from V and 3 bases from J; bases unmatched to any gene: 7. CDR1 LNHDA and CDR2 SQIVND come from the germline V gene (reference sequence). This CDR3 comprises 15 residues. CDR3 bases: TGTGCCAGTAGTCGGACAGGGGACTGGGACACTGAAGCTTTCTTT. Protein sequence: CASSRTGDWDTEAFF.

The CDR3 DNA sequence: TGTGCCAGCAGCCCCCCCCCAGAGGGAAACACTGAAGCTTTCTTT. Amino acids: CASSPPPEGNTEAFF. This chain connects TRBV13 to TRBJ1-1; D not resolved. Trimming took off 5 bases at V and 2 bases at J, with 15 bases between the two ends. The CDR3 runs 15 residues. The germline V gene encodes CDR1 PRHDT and CDR2 FYEKMQ (reference sequence).

The rearrangement joins TRBV9 to TRBJ2-4; no clear D. Germline CDR1 SGDLS, CDR2 YYNGEE. V lost 0 bases and J 10 bases, leaving 14 bases between the germline ends. The CDR3 runs to 14 residues. The CDR3 is CASSVDPGTLIQYF. The CDR3 DNA reads TGTGCCAGCAGCGTAGACCCGGGTACCCTAATTCAGTACTTC.

V and J are TRBV9 and TRBJ1-6; weak D call: TRBD1 (6 bases). With 1 base removed from V and 6 bases from J, the gap between germline ends came to 11 bases. From germline, CDR1 is SGDLS and CDR2 YYNGEE. CDR3 length equals 15 residues. CDR3 region: CASSVSGVGNSPLHF. CDR3 sequence (DNA): TGTGCCAGCAGCGTATCAGGGGTGGGTAATTCACCCCTCCACTTT.

In its sample, this clone was seen once. The chain employs TRBV11-2 and TRBJ2-7; 9 bases are a match to TRBD2. The CDR3 length is 16 residues. Germline trimming cut 4 bases from V and 5 bases from J; bases unmatched to any gene: 12. Per the germline V gene, CDR1 is SGHAT and CDR2 is FQNNGV. CDR3 sequence reads: CASSYTRVSSGNEQYF. CDR3 nucleotides: TGTGCCAGCAGCTATACTAGGGTCTCTAGCGGGAACGAGCAGTACTTC. Combining the CDR3 with reference TRBV11-2 and TRBJ2-7 gives the whole variable domain EAGVAQSPRYKIIEKRQSVAFWCNPISGHATLYWYQQILGQGPKLLIQFQNNGVVDDSQLPKDRFSAERLKGVDSTLKIQPAKLEDSAVYLCASSYTRVSSGNEQYFGPGTRLTVT.

This clone showed up many times. The rearrangement joins TRBV19 to TRBJ2-3, with TRBD2 matching over 12 bases. This CDR3 is built from 17 residues. The germline gives CDR1 LNHDA, CDR2 SQIVND (reference sequence). V trimming: 4 bases; J trimming: 0 bases; junction bases outside the gene matches: 5. CDR3 amino acids: CASSTSGGAVSTDTQYF. The CDR3 nucleotides are TGTGCCAGTAGTACTAGCGGGGGGGCCGTGAGCACAGATACGCAGTATTTT.

This clone was seen only once. V usage is TRBV10-3 and J usage is TRBJ1-2; D is possibly TRBD1 (6 bases). The germline V gene encodes CDR1 ENHRY and CDR2 SYGVKD. Trimming took 7 bases from V and 7 from J, leaving 13 bases between them. The CDR3 totals 12 residues. The CDR3 sequence: CAINPQGSGYTF. CDR3 nucleotides: TGTGCCATCAACCCACAGGGAAGTGGCTACACCTTC.

This clone was counted a few times. The chain combines TRBV28 with TRBJ2-3; maybe TRBD1 (6 bases). Per the germline V gene, CDR1 is MDHEN and CDR2 is SYDVKM. The CDR3 loop spans 14 amino acids. Trimming took off 8 bases at V and 1 base at J, with 13 bases between the two ends. The CDR3 nucleotides read TGTGCCAGCCCGCCGGCAGGGGGCACAGATACGCAGTATTTT. Translated: CASPPAGGTDTQYF.

The chain joins TRBV29-1 to TRBJ1-6; D is ambiguous. Germline CDR1 is SQVTM and CDR2 is ANQGSEA. V lost 5 bases, J lost 8 bases, and 13 bases lay in between. CDR3 length: 13 residues. The CDR3 sequence: CSVSEGADSPLHF. The CDR3 nucleotides read TGCAGCGTTTCTGAGGGTGCGGATTCACCCCTCCACTTT.

The chain links TRBV9 to TRBJ2-7, with 11 bases aligning to TRBD2. Germline CDR1 is SGDLS and CDR2 is YYNGEE. The J segment lost 6 bases and the V segment lost 4 bases, leaving 9 bases of the junction unmatched. The CDR3 runs to 15 residues. The CDR3: CASSLELAGAREQYF. CDR3 sequence (DNA): TGTGCCAGCAGCCTAGAACTAGCGGGAGCTCGCGAGCAGTACTTC.

The V and J genes are TRBV27 and TRBJ1-2; D uncertain. CDR1 and CDR2 from the germline V gene are MNHEY and SMNVEV (reference sequence). The CDR3 totals 14 residues. The V end lost 1 base, the J end lost 5 bases, and 11 bases lay between the germline ends. CDR3 in amino acids: CASSLYGETYGYTF. The CDR3 DNA reads as TGTGCCAGCAGTTTATACGGAGAGACTTATGGCTACACCTTC.

This clone has just a few counts. This rearrangement joins TRBV7-8 to TRBJ2-3, with TRBD2 as a possible D gene (5 bases). V gave up 0 bases and J gave up 0 bases, with 16 bases separating them. The CDR3 has 18 residues. Germline CDR1 is SGHVS and CDR2 is FQNEAQ. The CDR3 bases are TGTGCCAGCAGCTTAGCGTCCATAACGGGAACTAGCACAGATACGCAGTATTTT. It codes for CASSLASITGTSTDTQYF.

The chain recombines TRBV14 with TRBJ1-2; no clear D gene. The germline CDR1 and CDR2 sequences are SGHDN and FVKESK. The CDR3 is 13 residues long. With 1 base removed from V and 2 bases from J, the gap between germline ends came to 5 bases. CDR3 coding DNA: TGTGCCAGCAGCCAAGGTCCGAACTATGGCTACACCTTC. This gives the protein CASSQGPNYGYTF.

The rearrangement joins TRBV25-1 to TRBJ1-1; D remains unclear. CDR3 length: 16 amino acids. The germline V gene encodes CDR1 MGHDK and CDR2 SYGVNS. V lost 5 bases to trimming and J lost 0 bases, with 16 bases between them. Here the CDR3 reads CASSPKGRGMNTEAFF. The CDR3 bases are TGTGCCAGCAGTCCGAAAGGAAGAGGAATGAACACTGAAGCTTTCTTT. The full variable domain, rest sourced from reference TRBV25-1 and TRBJ1-1, is EADIYQTPRYLVIGTGKKITLECSQTMGHDKMYWYQQDPGMELHLIHYSYGVNSTEKGDLSSESTVSRIRTEHFPLTLESARPSHTSQYLCASSPKGRGMNTEAFFGQGTRLTVV.

The chain combines TRBV5-5 with TRBJ2-2; no reliable D call. Germline V CDR1 and CDR2: SGHKS, YYEKEE (reference sequence). The CDR3 is 13 residues long. With 1 base removed from V and 4 bases from J, the gap between germline ends came to 5 bases. CDR3 loop: CASSLTVTGELFF. The CDR3 bases are TGTGCCAGCAGCTTGACGGTCACCGGGGAGCTGTTTTTT.

This chain links TRBV6-5 with TRBJ2-2, with D perhaps TRBD1 (6 bases). Germline V gene lookup returns CDR1 MNHEY and CDR2 SVGAGI. The V end lost 6 bases, the J end lost 6 bases, and 14 bases lay between the germline ends. This CDR3 has 14 residues. The CDR3 loop reads CASSDHRAAGELFF. The CDR3 DNA sequence: TGTGCCAGCAGCGACCACAGGGCCGCCGGGGAGCTGTTTTTT.